These 19 T cell receptor beta chains were all obtained from the same sample, sequenced in a study of beta chain features in type 1 diabetes. No antigen has been identified for these receptors. Whole-study findings and limits: Among all four CD4+ subsets, Type 1 diabetes patients had TCRB CDR3s that were moderately but significantly shorter.

The study reverse transcribed the entire isolated RNA, so it sequenced expressed TCRB transcripts. Using immunoSEQ multiplex PCR, the repertoire was profiled, and TCRdb retains in-frame clones only, with some absent. The sample holds about 130,000 clones, 7.5% to 9.5% seen once. The sequenced material came from central memory CD4+ T cells from blood. These receptors were taken from a man aged 25-45 years with type 1 diabetes.

This clone has only a few counts. V usage is TRBV2 and J usage is TRBJ1-1; TRBD1 might be the D (6 bases). CDR1 is SNHLY and CDR2 is FYNNEI in the germline V gene. The CDR3 contains 15 residues. The ends were cut back, 2 bases at V and 2 bases at J, with 12 bases in the middle. In nucleotides, the CDR3 is TGTGCCAGCAGTGAACTGGAACAGGGAAACACTGAAGCTTTCTTT. It translates to CASSELEQGNTEAFF. Full variable domain (rest looked up from reference TRBV2 and TRBJ1-1): EPEVTQTPSHQVTQMGQEVILRCVPISNHLYFYWYRQILGQKVEFLVSFYNNEISEKSEIFDDQFSVERPDGSNFTLKIRSTKLEDSAMYFCASSELEQGNTEAFFGQGTRLTVV.

The V gene is TRBV2, the J gene TRBJ1-1; TRBD1 is a possible D gene (6 bases). With 7 bases removed from V and 3 bases from J, the gap between germline ends came to 15 bases. The CDR3 consists of 14 residues. Germline V gene lookup returns CDR1 SNHLY and CDR2 FYNNEI. The CDR3 coding sequence is TGTGCCAGCAATAAACAGGGAGCGGACACTGAAGCTTTCTTT. It encodes CASNKQGADTEAFF.

This clone has a handful of counts. The rearrangement links TRBV9 to TRBJ2-3; possibly TRBD2 for D (6 bases). Germline loops: CDR1 SGDLS, CDR2 YYNGEE. The CDR3 runs to 15 residues. Trimming took 4 bases from V and 7 from J, leaving 19 bases between them. Here the CDR3 reads CASSSPGLVENTQYF. CDR3 in DNA: TGTGCCAGCAGCTCCCCGGGACTCGTGGAAAATACGCAGTATTTT.

This clone turned up a few times. V usage is TRBV6-5 and J usage is TRBJ2-3, with 9 bases aligning to TRBD2. V was clipped by 6 bases and J by 5 bases; unmatched bases: 6. CDR3 size: 14 residues. CDR1 is MNHEY and CDR2 is SVGAGI in the germline V gene. The CDR3, as DNA: TGTGCCAGCAGGTCTAGCGGGGAGGGAGATACGCAGTATTTT. Translation: CASRSSGEGDTQYF.

The chain employs TRBV18 and TRBJ1-5; possibly TRBD1 for D (5 bases). Germline CDR1 and CDR2: KGHSH and LQKENI. The V end lost 2 bases, the J end lost 7 bases, and 9 bases lay between the germline ends. This CDR3 has 13 amino acids. The CDR3 reads CASSPGGRQPQHF. Written as DNA, the CDR3 is TGTGCCAGCTCACCAGGGGGGAGGCAGCCCCAGCATTTT. Full variable domain (rest looked up from reference TRBV18 and TRBJ1-5): NAGVMQNPRHLVRRRGQEARLRCSPMKGHSHVYWYRQLPEEGLKFMVYLQKENIIDESGMPKERFSAEFPKEGPSILRIQQVVRGDSAAYFCASSPGGRQPQHFGDGTRLSIL.

The rearrangement links TRBV11-1 to TRBJ2-7, with D unresolved. This CDR3 comprises 14 residues. Germline CDR1 and CDR2: SGHAT and FQDESV (reference sequence). Trimming took 5 bases from V and 3 from J, leaving 14 bases between them. The CDR3 reads CASSTSLLHYEQYF. CDR3 nucleotide sequence: TGTGCCAGCAGCACCTCACTACTACACTACGAGCAGTACTTC. The variable domain in full, completed from reference TRBV11-1 and TRBJ2-7, reads EAEVAQSPRYKITEKSQAVAFWCDPISGHATLYWYRQILGQGPELLVQFQDESVVDDSQLPKDRFSAERLKGVDSTLKIQPAELGDSAMYLCASSTSLLHYEQYFGPGTRLTVT.

V and J are TRBV28 and TRBJ2-6; a weak D match, TRBD1 (6 bases). Germline V gene data show CDR1 as MDHEN and CDR2 as SYDVKM. V lost 5 bases and J lost 0, with 8 bases in between. The CDR3 has 15 amino acids. The DNA of the CDR3 is TGTGCCAGCAGTGCGGACAGCTCTGGGGCCAACGTCCTGACTTTC. Translated, it gives CASSADSSGANVLTF. Supplemented by reference TRBV28 and TRBJ2-6, the full variable domain reads DVKVTQSSRYLVKRTGEKVFLECVQDMDHENMFWYRQDPGLGLRLIYFSYDVKMKEKGDIPEGYSVSREKKERFSLILESASTNQTSMYLCASSADSSGANVLTFGAGSRLTVL.

The chain couples TRBV19 to TRBJ2-7, with D possibly matching TRBD2 (6 bases). V gave up 2 bases and J gave up 4 bases, with 12 bases separating them. The length of the CDR3 is 14 residues. Germline V CDR1 and CDR2: LNHDA, SQIVND (reference sequence). The CDR3 DNA sequence: TGTGCCAGTAGTATAAGTGGCGGGGATTACGAGCAGTACTTC. Its protein is CASSISGGDYEQYF.

The V and J genes are TRBV2 and TRBJ2-5; TRBD1 matches 11 bases. The J segment lost 4 bases and the V segment lost 7 bases, leaving 8 bases of the junction unmatched. In germline, CDR1 is SNHLY, CDR2 FYNNEI. CDR3 size: 15 residues. CDR3 sequence reads: CASTRGGQGVETQYF. The CDR3 DNA is TGTGCCAGCACCCGAGGGGGACAGGGGGTAGAGACCCAGTACTTC.

This chain connects TRBV28 to TRBJ1-2; weak D call: TRBD1 (6 bases). The CDR3 extends over 14 amino acids. Trimming shortened V by 4 bases and J by 4 bases, and 13 bases separated the two germline ends. The germline V gene has CDR1 MDHEN and CDR2 SYDVKM. In DNA form, the CDR3 reads TGTGCCAGCAGTTCAGCACAGGGCACCTATGGCTACACCTTC. Its translation: CASSSAQGTYGYTF.

In DNA form, the CDR3 reads TGTGCCAGCAGCGAGCCCCGGGAGGGTTGGACAGATACGCAGTATTTT. Translating it yields CASSEPREGWTDTQYF. This chain uses TRBV9 with TRBJ2-3, with 8 bases lining up with TRBD2. The CDR3 consists of 16 residues. J gave up 3 bases and V 3 bases, and 9 bases lay outside the gene matches. Germline V lookup: CDR1 SGDLS, CDR2 YYNGEE.

This clone has more than one count but fewer than ten. This rearrangement joins TRBV7-2 to TRBJ2-3, with no clear D. Germline V CDR1 and CDR2: SGHTA, FQGNSA. The germline V and J ends were trimmed by 4 bases and 0 bases, with 20 bases remaining between them. The CDR3 is 18 residues long. Here the CDR3 DNA reads TGTGCCAGCAGCTCTCTCCGAGTGGGCCTCTTTAGCACAGATACGCAGTATTTT. Translating it yields CASSSLRVGLFSTDTQYF. Complete variable domain (other parts from reference TRBV7-2 and TRBJ2-3): GAGVSQSPSNKVTEKGKDVELRCDPISGHTALYWYRQSLGQGLEFLIYFQGNSAPDKSGLPSDRFSAERTGGSVSTLTIQRTQQEDSAVYLCASSSLRVGLFSTDTQYFGPGTRLTVL.

The chain is built from TRBV18 and TRBJ2-5, with D maybe TRBD2 (6 bases). Trimming removed 0 bases from V and 4 bases from J, with 12 bases in between. Germline-derived CDR1 and CDR2 are KGHSH and LQKENI. The CDR3 is made up of 15 amino acids. This CDR3 reads CASSPPRGSAETQYF. As DNA, the CDR3 is TGTGCCAGCTCACCACCGCGGGGTTCGGCAGAGACCCAGTACTTC.

This clone came up a few times. The CDR3 sequence is CASRRQGDNSPLHF. CDR3 DNA: TGTGCCAGCAGGAGACAGGGGGACAATTCACCCCTCCACTTT. This chain uses TRBV5-6 with TRBJ1-6; TRBD1 agrees at 9 bases. CDR3 length: 14 residues. The J segment lost 7 bases and the V segment lost 5 bases, leaving 4 bases of the junction unmatched. Germline V gene sequence: CDR1 SGHDT, CDR2 YYEEEE.

This clone has a handful of counts. Its ends do not fully match the called genes, so a read error is possible. The chain couples TRBV7-7 to TRBJ2-5; TRBD2 aligns across 7 bases. Germline values: CDR1 SSHAT, CDR2 FNYEAQ (reference sequence). CDR3 length: 13 amino acids. The CDR3 DNA sequence: TGTGCTAGCAGTCGGGCGGGAGAAGAGACCCAGTACTTC. Its translation: CASSRAGEETQYF.

This clone came up a few times. The rearrangement links TRBV15 to TRBJ2-6; TRBD2 is a possible D gene (6 bases). This CDR3 is built from 14 residues. The germline V and J ends were trimmed by 3 bases and 3 bases, with 6 bases remaining between them. CDR1 is LNHNV, CDR2 YYDKDF, per germline (reference sequence). Here the CDR3 reads CATSRGGGANVLTF. CDR3 DNA sequence: TGTGCCACCAGCAGGGGGGGTGGGGCCAACGTCCTGACTTTC.

This clone showed up just a few times. This sequence joins TRBV25-1 and TRBJ1-5; 10 bases match TRBD1. The germline gives CDR1 MGHDK, CDR2 SYGVNS. This CDR3 region has 13 residues. The CDR3 is CRTGTGALQPQHF. DNA for the CDR3: TGTCGGACCGGGACAGGGGCTTTACAGCCCCAGCATTTT.

CDR3 nucleotide sequence: TGTGCCAGCCGAAATAGTACAGGGAATGAAAAACTGTTTTTT. Protein product: CASRNSTGNEKLFF. The chain couples TRBV27 to TRBJ1-4; tentatively, D is TRBD1 (6 bases). Per the germline V gene, CDR1 is MNHEY and CDR2 is SMNVEV (reference sequence). The length of the CDR3 is 14 residues. V was cut by 8 bases and J by 5 bases, with 15 bases left in between.

V and J are TRBV9 and TRBJ2-5; D is unclear. This CDR3 has 13 residues. Germline CDR1 reads SGDLS; CDR2 reads YYNGEE. Deletions cut 1 base from V and 4 bases from J, with 8 bases between. CDR3 nucleotide sequence: TGTGCCAGCAGCGTATGGTCCGGAGAGACCCAGTACTTC. Translating it yields CASSVWSGETQYF.